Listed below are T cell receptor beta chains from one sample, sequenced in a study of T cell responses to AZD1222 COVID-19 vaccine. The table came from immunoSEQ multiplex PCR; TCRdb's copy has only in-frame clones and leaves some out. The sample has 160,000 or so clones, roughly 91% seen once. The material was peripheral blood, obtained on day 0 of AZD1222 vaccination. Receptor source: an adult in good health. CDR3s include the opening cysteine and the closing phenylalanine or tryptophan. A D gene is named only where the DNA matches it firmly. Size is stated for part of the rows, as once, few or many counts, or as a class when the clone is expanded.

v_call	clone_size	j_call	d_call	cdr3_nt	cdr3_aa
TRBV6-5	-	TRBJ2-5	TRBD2	TGTGCCAGCGGGGAGACTAGCGGGAGCCTGGGGACCCAGTACTTC	CASGETSGSLGTQYF
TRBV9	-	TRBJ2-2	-	TGTGCCAGCAGCGTAGAACCATGGGCCGGGGAGCTGTTTTTT	CASSVEPWAGELFF
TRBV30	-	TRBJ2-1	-	TGTGCCTGGAGCGTACGTCGAGGTAATGAGCAGTTCTTC	CAWSVRRGNEQFF
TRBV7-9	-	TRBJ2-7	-	TGTGCCAGCAGCTTAGGGGGGACGGGATCCGGCTTC	CASSLGGTGSGF
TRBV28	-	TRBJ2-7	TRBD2	TGTGCCAGCAGCCGTGGGACTAGCGGTCCCTACGAGCAGTACTTC	CASSRGTSGPYEQYF
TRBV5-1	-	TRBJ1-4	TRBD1	TGCGCCAGCAGCTCGGGACAGGAGGGTGAAAAACTGTTTTTT	CASSSGQEGEKLFF
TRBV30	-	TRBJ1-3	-	TGTGCCTGCTGGGACACGACGGGAAACACCATATATTTT	CACWDTTGNTIYF
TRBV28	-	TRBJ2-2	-	TGTGCCAGCAGTTTAGGGGGGTTGTACACCGGGGAGCTGTTTTTT	CASSLGGLYTGELFF
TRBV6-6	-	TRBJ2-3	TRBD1	TGTGCCAGCAGTAAGAAGGACAGGGGTACAGATACGCAGTATTTT	CASSKKDRGTDTQYF
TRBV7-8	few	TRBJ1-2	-	TGTGCCAGCAGCTTAGCGGAGGACCCGACCTATGGCTACACCTTC	CASSLAEDPTYGYTF
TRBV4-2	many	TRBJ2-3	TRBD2	TGTGCCAGCAGCCAGTTCCAGGCGGGAGGGCCAGATACGCAGTATTTT	CASSQFQAGGPDTQYF
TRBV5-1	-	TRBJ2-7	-	TGCGCCAGCAGCTTGGAAGCCCTCCCGGCTTACGAGCAGTACTTC	CASSLEALPAYEQYF
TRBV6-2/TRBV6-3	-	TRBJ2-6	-	TGTGCCAGCAGTTATCAGGGAACTGGGGCCAACGTCCTGACTTTC	CASSYQGTGANVLTF
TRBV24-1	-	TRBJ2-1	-	TGTGCCACCAGTGATTTAGCGGCCTCCTACAATGAGCAGTTCTTC	CATSDLAASYNEQFF
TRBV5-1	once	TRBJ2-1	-	TGCGCCAGCACCCTGGGTGCGGTAGACTACAATGAGCAGTTCTTC	CASTLGAVDYNEQFF
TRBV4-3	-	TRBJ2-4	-	TGCGCCAGCAGCCAAGGGAGGGAACAAAACATTCAGTACTTC	CASSQGREQNIQYF
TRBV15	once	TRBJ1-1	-	TGTGCCACCAGCAGAGCATTCATGGGGGGCACTGAAGCTTTCTTT	CATSRAFMGGTEAFF
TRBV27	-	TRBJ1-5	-	TGTGCCAGCAGTTTATTCGGGGGGAATGTAGGCAATCAGCCCCAGCATTTT	CASSLFGGNVGNQPQHF
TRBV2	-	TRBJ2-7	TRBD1	TGTGCCAGCAGTGAAGACAGGGGGCTCTACGAGCAGTACTTC	CASSEDRGLYEQYF
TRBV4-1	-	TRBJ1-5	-	TGCGCCAGCAGCCAACCCGGCCTAGGGGGGAGCAATCAGCCCCAGCATTTT	CASSQPGLGGSNQPQHF
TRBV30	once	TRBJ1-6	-	TGTGCCTGGAGTGACCGGGGGAAAAGCTCCTATAATTCACCCCTCCACTTT	CAWSDRGKSSYNSPLHF
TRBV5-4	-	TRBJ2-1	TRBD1	TGTGCCAGCAGCATGCCCGGGACAGGGGGAAGGAATGAGCAGTTCTTC	CASSMPGTGGRNEQFF
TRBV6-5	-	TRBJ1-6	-	TGTGCCAGCGGTTGGAGTCTTGAAAATTCACCCCTCCACTTT	CASGWSLENSPLHF
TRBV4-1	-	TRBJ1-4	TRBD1	TGCGCCAGCAGCCAAGATCATGACTCAGGGGGAAAACTGTTTTTT	CASSQDHDSGGKLFF
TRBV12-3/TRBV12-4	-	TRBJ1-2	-	TGTGCCAGCAGACCTACACTGAACTATGGCTACACCTTC	CASRPTLNYGYTF
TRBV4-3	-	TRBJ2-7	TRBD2	TGCGCCAGCAGCCTCCAGGGACTAGCGGGACCGTACGAGCAGTACTTC	CASSLQGLAGPYEQYF
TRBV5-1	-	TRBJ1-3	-	TGCGCCAGCAGCGAAGGGGGAGCTGGAAACACCATATATTTT	CASSEGGAGNTIYF
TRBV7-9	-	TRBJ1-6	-	TGTGCCAGCAGCTTAGGAACATGGACGAATTCACCCCTCCACTTT	CASSLGTWTNSPLHF
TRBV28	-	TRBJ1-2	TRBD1	TGTGCCAGCAGTCGAGGACAGGGGAACTATGGCTACACCTTC	CASSRGQGNYGYTF
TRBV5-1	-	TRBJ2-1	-	TGCGCCAGCAGCTCCCGGGGAGATGACAATGAGCAGTTCTTC	CASSSRGDDNEQFF
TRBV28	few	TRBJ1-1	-	TGTGCCAGCAGTTTGGCCGGCCTAAAAGGGGAAGCTTTCTTT	CASSLAGLKGEAFF
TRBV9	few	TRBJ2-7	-	TGTGCCAGCAGCGTAGGTCTCACGGGAGACCAATTCGAGCAGTACTTC	CASSVGLTGDQFEQYF
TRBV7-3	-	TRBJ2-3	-	TGTGCCAGCAGCTTAGGGATAGGTGTCGCCGGGACAGATACGCAGTATTTT	CASSLGIGVAGTDTQYF
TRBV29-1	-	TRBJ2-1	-	TGCAGCGTCCCCTTAGGGGGGCACAATGAGCAGTTCTTC	CSVPLGGHNEQFF
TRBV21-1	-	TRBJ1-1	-	TGTGCCAGCAGCAAAGCCCTACAGGGCCCGAACACTGAAGCTTTCTTT	CASSKALQGPNTEAFF
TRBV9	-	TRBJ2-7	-	TGTGCCAGCAGCGTAGGGGGGGCTCGCGACGAGCAGTACTTC	CASSVGGARDEQYF
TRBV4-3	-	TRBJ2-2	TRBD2	TGCGCCAGCAGCCAAGATAGGACTAGCGGGAGACCGGGGGAGCTGTTTTTT	CASSQDRTSGRPGELFF
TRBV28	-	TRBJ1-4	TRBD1	TGTGCCAGCAGTTTTGGCGGGACAGACTATGAAAAACTGTTTTTT	CASSFGGTDYEKLFF
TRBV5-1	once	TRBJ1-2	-	TGCGCCAGCAGCCCTTTTTCCGAGGTCCAGGGAAATGGCTACACCTTC	CASSPFSEVQGNGYTF
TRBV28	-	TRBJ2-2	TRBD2	TGTGCCAGCAGTCCCTCGGGAGGGTTTGACACCGGGGAGCTGTTTTTT	CASSPSGGFDTGELFF
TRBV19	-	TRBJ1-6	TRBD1	TGTGCCAGTACGGGTACGGGACAGTATAATTCACCCCTCCACTTT	CASTGTGQYNSPLHF
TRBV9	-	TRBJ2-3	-	TGTGCCAGCAGCGTAGAGAGGACTACCTACATCACAGATACGCAGTATTTT	CASSVERTTYITDTQYF
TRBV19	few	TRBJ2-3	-	TGTGCCAGTAGTCCCGGACAAACCCCCACAGATACGCAGTATTTT	CASSPGQTPTDTQYF
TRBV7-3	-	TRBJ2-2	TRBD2	TGTGCCAGCAGCTTAGCGGGGGTAGCGACCGGGGAGCTGTTTTTT	CASSLAGVATGELFF
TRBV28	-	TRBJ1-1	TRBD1	TGTGCCAGCAGTTTATGGGACAGGGAGGATACTGAAGCTTTCTTT	CASSLWDREDTEAFF
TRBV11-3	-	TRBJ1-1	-	TGTGCCAGCAGCTGGGAAAGGAACACTGAAGCTTTCTTT	CASSWERNTEAFF